These 23 T cell receptor beta chains share one sample of origin, sequenced in a study of T cell repertoires in cytomegalovirus infection (dated by TCRdb to about 2019). TCRdb names Illumina HiSeq 1500 as the instrument used. The public reads were quality trimmed at Q25 with fastp and then assembled into clones with MiXCR by TCRdb, keeping productive beta chains. Under each unique CDR3 protein, matching rows form one entry showing the most common genes and DNA. This sample lists 400,000 or so distinct CDR3 sequences; over 15% were detected once. The top ten clonotypes cover 8.5% to 10% of the sample. Sequenced material: PBMCs. The receptors derive from a human donor in good health (CMV status not recorded). Some clones in this sample may be carry-over from other donors' samples.

This clonotype has a handful of counts. The chain carries TRBV7-9 and TRBJ2-1; a possible D gene is TRBD2 (5 bases). Germline CDR1 SEHNR, CDR2 FQNEAQ (reference sequence). The length of the CDR3 is 11 residues. V lost 5 bases and J lost 9, with 8 bases in between. The CDR3 protein is CASSASGEQFF. CDR3 nucleotides: TGTGCCAGCAGCGCAAGCGGTGAGCAGTTCTTC.

The V call is TRBV7-6, the J call TRBJ2-7; 8 bases map to TRBD2. Germline CDR1 and CDR2: SGHVS and FNYEAQ. The ends lost 5 bases at V and 4 bases at J; junction bases unmatched: 7. The CDR3 extends over 14 amino acids. In nucleotides, the CDR3 is TGTGCCAGCAGCCGGGGGGGCAGCCTTTACGAGCAGTACTTC. Its protein is CASSRGGSLYEQYF. The whole variable domain, filled in from reference TRBV7-6 and TRBJ2-7, reads GAGVSQSPRYKVTKRGQDVALRCDPISGHVSLYWYRQALGQGPEFLTYFNYEAQQDKSGLPNDRFSAERPEGSISTLTIQRTEQRDSAMYRCASSRGGSLYEQYFGPGTRLTVT.

This clonotype was seen a few times. The J gene is TRBJ2-3, the V gene TRBV7-9; the D gene is possibly TRBD1 (6 bases). V was pared by 6 bases and J by 2 bases, with 21 bases between. This CDR3 is built from 17 residues. The germline V gene encodes CDR1 SEHNR and CDR2 FQNEAQ (reference sequence). For the CDR3, the DNA is TGTGCCAGCAGTTCCTCCGGGACACCACCGATCACAGATACGCAGTATTTT. As protein: CASSSSGTPPITDTQYF.

This clonotype was detected many times. The chain is built from TRBV6-1 and TRBJ2-5; D gene unclear. The germline V and J ends were trimmed by 3 bases and 5 bases, with 10 bases remaining between them. The germline gives CDR1 MNHNS, CDR2 SASEGT. The length of the CDR3 is 13 residues. CDR3 nucleotide sequence: TGTGCCAGCAGTGATGTCCTCGGGGAGACCCAGTACTTC. Protein sequence: CASSDVLGETQYF.

This clonotype was observed a handful of times. This chain uses TRBV4-1 with TRBJ2-1; D possibly uses TRBD1 or TRBD2 (5 bases each). Germline V gene data show CDR1 as MGHRA and CDR2 as YSYEKL. The CDR3 is 16 residues long. Trimming removed 4 bases from V and 5 bases from J, with 18 bases in between. CDR3 nucleotide sequence: TGCGCCAGCAGCCCCCGGGGCGGCGGGCGGGACAATGAGCAGTTCTTC. Translated: CASSPRGGGRDNEQFF.

In its sample, this clonotype was seen a few times. V usage is TRBV28 and J usage is TRBJ1-2; 9 positions match TRBD1. The CDR3 consists of 12 residues. CDR1 is MDHEN and CDR2 is SYDVKM in the germline V gene. This CDR3 reads CATSGTGYGYTF. CDR3 nucleotide sequence: TGTGCTACCTCCGGGACAGGGTATGGCTACACCTTC.

This clonotype occurred a few times. The chain combines TRBV11-2 with TRBJ2-4, with D possibly TRBD2 on 6 matching bases. Trimming shortened V by 5 bases and J by 9 bases, and 32 bases separated the two germline ends. The CDR3 has 19 amino acids. Germline V lookup: CDR1 SGHAT, CDR2 FQNNGV. The CDR3 nucleotides read TGTGCCAGCAGCCCACTATCCGGCTACGGGGGACGCGACGATGGCATTCAGTACTTC. Encoded protein: CASSPLSGYGGRDDGIQYF.

This clonotype was observed a handful of times. The chain uses TRBV20-1 and TRBJ1-6; the match to TRBD1 covers 8 bases. Germline lookup yields CDR1 DFQATT and CDR2 SNEGSKA (reference sequence). The CDR3 has 17 amino acids. V was pared by 0 bases and J by 2 bases, with 6 bases of the junction left unmatched. The CDR3 loop is CSARDGQGRTYNSPLHF. CDR3 nucleotides: TGCAGTGCTAGAGACGGACAGGGAAGAACCTATAATTCACCCCTCCACTTT.

Many counts were recorded for this clonotype. The chain is built from TRBV6-2 or TRBV6-3 and TRBJ2-1; 9 nucleotides agree with TRBD2. The CDR3 contains 16 residues. V shed 4 bases, J shed 8 bases, and the junction held 12 bases outside the gene matches. Germline-derived CDR1 and CDR2 are MNHEY and SVGEGT. This CDR3 is CASSSMLAGISDEQFF. As DNA, the CDR3 is TGTGCCAGCAGTTCCATGCTAGCGGGAATTTCGGATGAGCAGTTCTTC.

This clonotype showed up many times. This chain joins TRBV7-8 and TRBJ2-3; D remains unclear. This CDR3 contains 15 residues. V lost 5 bases and J 1 base, leaving 13 bases between the germline ends. Germline V gene sequence: CDR1 SGHVS, CDR2 FQNEAQ. The CDR3 region has the DNA TGTGCCAGCAGCCCCCGCTGGGGTGGCACAGATACGCAGTATTTT. This encodes CASSPRWGGTDTQYF.

This clonotype was found a few times. The gene calls are TRBV20-1 and TRBJ1-5, with D possibly being TRBD1 (5 bases). CDR1 and CDR2 from the germline V gene are DFQATT and SNEGSKA (reference sequence). V was cut by 6 bases and J by 4 bases, with 13 bases left in between. This CDR3 comprises 13 residues. CDR3 DNA sequence: TGCAGTGCCAACCGACAGCCTAATCAGCCCCAGCATTTT. It specifies CSANRQPNQPQHF.

This clonotype came up many times. This chain links TRBV4-1 with TRBJ2-7; the D gene could be TRBD1 or TRBD2 (5 bases each). This CDR3 comprises 18 residues. The germline CDR1 and CDR2 sequences are MGHRA and YSYEKL. V was clipped by 0 bases and J by 0 bases, with 18 bases between them. The CDR3 coding sequence is TGCGCCAGCAGCCAAGATGGATGGGCCCTTGGGACCTCCTACGAGCAGTACTTC. Its protein is CASSQDGWALGTSYEQYF.

This clonotype showed up many times. This chain connects TRBV6-1 to TRBJ2-1; D may be TRBD2 (6 bases). The germline V gene encodes CDR1 MNHNS and CDR2 SASEGT. The length of the CDR3 is 15 residues. With 1 base removed from V and 7 bases from J, the gap between germline ends came to 14 bases. CDR3 in amino acids: CASSEGRYRGNEQFF. The CDR3 DNA reads as TGTGCCAGCAGTGAAGGGCGGTACCGGGGGAATGAGCAGTTCTTC.

The chain couples TRBV4-3 to TRBJ2-3; 12 bases map to TRBD1. Germline V gives CDR1 LGHNA, CDR2 YSLEER. CDR3 length: 17 residues. J lost 2 bases, V lost 0 bases, and 3 bases had no gene match. The CDR3 protein is CASSQEAGQGATDTQYF. CDR3 bases: TGCGCCAGCAGCCAAGAAGCGGGACAGGGGGCCACAGATACGCAGTATTTT.

This clonotype was counted ten times or more. The chain carries TRBV7-9 and TRBJ2-1, with 8 bases that match TRBD2. This CDR3 has 15 residues. Germline V gives CDR1 SEHNR, CDR2 FQNEAQ (reference sequence). V dropped 11 bases and J dropped 4; count of bases not matched to a gene: 13. Here the CDR3 reads CAATGEREMYNEQFF. DNA of the CDR3: TGTGCCGCGACGGGGGAGCGGGAGATGTACAATGAGCAGTTCTTC. The variable domain in full, completed from reference TRBV7-9 and TRBJ2-1, reads DTGVSQNPRHKITKRGQNVTFRCDPISEHNRLYWYRQTLGQGPEFLTYFQNEAQLEKSRLLSDRFSAERPKGSFSTLEIQRTEQGDSAMYLCAATGEREMYNEQFFGPGTRLTVL.

This chain connects TRBV4-3 to TRBJ1-2; no firm D call. Per germline, CDR1 LGHNA and CDR2 YSLEER. Trimming removed 1 base at V and 0 bases at J, with 9 bases between. The CDR3 loop spans 15 amino acids. This CDR3 is CASSQASRSNYGYTF. CDR3 nucleotides: TGCGCCAGCAGCCAAGCAAGTCGTTCTAACTATGGCTACACCTTC.

This clonotype was seen a few times. The CDR3 DNA sequence: TGTGCCAGCAGTGACACCTGGAGGGGCCAAGCAACTAATGAAAAACTGTTTTTT. This sequence encodes CASSDTWRGQATNEKLFF. V is TRBV2 and J is TRBJ1-4; D is possibly TRBD1 (5 bases). V lost 3 bases and J 0 bases, leaving 17 bases between the germline ends. Germline lookup yields CDR1 SNHLY and CDR2 FYNNEI. This CDR3 is built from 18 residues. Full variable domain (rest looked up from reference TRBV2 and TRBJ1-4): EPEVTQTPSHQVTQMGQEVILRCVPISNHLYFYWYRQILGQKVEFLVSFYNNEISEKSEIFDDQFSVERPDGSNFTLKIRSTKLEDSAMYFCASSDTWRGQATNEKLFFGSGTQLSVL.

This clonotype was recorded many times. J is TRBJ1-4 and V is TRBV4-1; 8 nucleotides align to TRBD1. This CDR3 is 17 amino acids long. CDR1 and CDR2 (germline): MGHRA, YSYEKL. The trim removed 3 bases at V and 7 bases at J, leaving 13 bases unmatched. The CDR3 DNA follows: TGCGCCAGCAGCCAGACTCACAGGGGGGGGCCGCGTGAAAAACTGTTTTTT. Its protein product is CASSQTHRGGPREKLFF.

V and J are TRBV5-6 and TRBJ2-7; the match to TRBD1 covers 10 bases. V trimming: 4 bases; J trimming: 6 bases; junction bases outside the gene matches: 7. The CDR3 has 14 residues. Germline values: CDR1 SGHDT, CDR2 YYEEEE. The CDR3 here is CASSGDRGRGEQYF. The CDR3 bases are TGTGCCAGCAGCGGCGACAGGGGGCGCGGCGAGCAGTACTTC.

In its sample, this clonotype was seen many times. The genes are TRBV7-2 and TRBJ1-5; D call uncertain. CDR3 length: 14 residues. Germline CDR1 and CDR2: SGHTA and FQGNSA. Trimming took off 1 base at V and 4 bases at J, with 8 bases between the two ends. The CDR3 coding sequence is TGTGCCAGCAGCTTAGTGGTCGGGAATCAGCCCCAGCATTTT. Amino acid sequence: CASSLVVGNQPQHF. Variable domain in full (rest from reference TRBV7-2 and TRBJ1-5): GAGVSQSPSNKVTEKGKDVELRCDPISGHTALYWYRQSLGQGLEFLIYFQGNSAPDKSGLPSDRFSAERTGGSVSTLTIQRTQQEDSAVYLCASSLVVGNQPQHFGDGTRLSIL.

Many counts were recorded for this clonotype. This chain uses TRBV4-1 with TRBJ1-2; possibly TRBD1 for D (6 bases). V lost 0 bases, J lost 8 bases, and 16 bases lay in between. CDR1 and CDR2 from the germline V gene are MGHRA and YSYEKL. This CDR3 is 15 amino acids long. CDR3 sequence reads: CASSQDAQGVVGYTF. CDR3 nucleotide sequence: TGCGCCAGCAGCCAAGATGCACAGGGAGTGGTGGGCTACACCTTC.

V usage is TRBV5-6 and J usage is TRBJ2-3, with a possible D match to TRBD1 (6 bases). V was pared by 0 bases and J by 2 bases, with 16 bases between. This CDR3 has 17 amino acids. CDR1 SGHDT and CDR2 YYEEEE come from the germline V gene. The DNA for the CDR3 is TGTGCCAGCAGCTTGGAACTGGTACAGGGTCCCACAGATACGCAGTATTTT. It yields the protein CASSLELVQGPTDTQYF.

In its sample, this clonotype was seen many times. This chain joins TRBV7-8 and TRBJ2-7; 7 nucleotides match TRBD1. Germline values: CDR1 SGHVS, CDR2 FQNEAQ. The CDR3 runs to 14 residues. V was pared by 5 bases and J by 5 bases, with 9 bases of the junction left unmatched. The CDR3 coding sequence is TGTGCCAGCAGCCCAGACAGGGTTAAGAACGAGCAGTACTTC. Translating it yields CASSPDRVKNEQYF.